In this sample, the clone carrying this T cell receptor (beta chain) turned up many times. Trimming took off 1 base at V and 6 bases at J, with 8 bases between the two ends. CDR3 size: 13 residues. Germline assignment: CDR1 SEHNR and CDR2 FQNEAQ (reference sequence). The sample comes from a study of identical twins. TCRdb reprocessed the 5' RACE reads with MiXCR, giving one entry per CDR3 protein. Of hundreds of thousands of distinct CDR3 sequences in the sample, 15% to 20% were seen once. These records were also assigned to another study, of T cells expressing NK-cell markers.

This chain uses TRBV7-9 with TRBJ2-3; maybe TRBD2 (5 bases). Sequencing was done on a sample of PBMCs. The TCR was taken from a woman under 30 in good health. CDR3 in amino acids: CASSLVPGDTQYF. The CDR3 DNA sequence: TGTGCCAGCAGCTTAGTGCCGGGGGATACGCAGTATTTT.